This T cell receptor (delta chain) was obtained from a study of γδ T cells in repeated Plasmodium falciparum infection (dated by TCRdb to the early 2020s). With regard to the full study: The natural-infection arm enrolled Malian children exposed to intense seasonal malaria transmission, compared against age and gender matched Australian children. Several malaria-naive U.S. adults underwent four controlled human malaria infections by bites from P. falciparum NF54-infected Anopheles stephensi mosquitoes over approximately 600 days. In the study, the shaping of the human gammadelta T cell repertoire by repeated Plasmodium falciparum infection was examined using natural infection in Mali and controlled human malaria infection. Controlled-infection subjects were sampled at baseline, immediately before selected infections, and 21 days after each infection. Malian gammadelta TCR repertoires were analysed cross-sectionally during no-transmission periods and longitudinally across acute febrile malaria episodes. Here is what the overall study found, with its caveats: Because the controlled-infection cohort was small, analysis of inter-individual variability in gammadelta T cell responses was limited. The Malian cohort came from a small rural village of predominantly one ethnic group, limiting generalizability. Across time and infection, the Vgamma9/Vdelta2+ TCR repertoires showed a highly stable polyclonal makeup, with many TCRgamma sequences overlapping between individuals. Compared with the repertoires of Australian children, the Vdelta2-negative gammadelta TCR repertoires of Malian children appeared more clonally expanded, less diverse and less shared. Waves of new clonotype selection in Vdelta2-negative, largely Vdelta1+, gammadelta TCR repertoires appeared to be driven by repeated controlled infections.

In its sample, this clone was seen many times. Its antigen is not yet known. TCRdb attributes to this sequence the protein of a much larger clone, which differs from the DNA translation at residue 3; a read error is likely, and the protein displayed is translated from the DNA. For bulk TCR repertoire analysis, Vgamma9/Vdelta2+ and Vdelta2-negative gammadelta T cell populations were flow-sorted out of peripheral blood mononuclear cells. The germline V gene (reference sequence) provides CDR1 TVYSNPD and CDR2 GDNSRS. V lost 3 bases and J lost 0 bases, and the count of bases not matched to a germline gene is 34. The CDR3 sequence holds 24 residues, the cysteine and phenylalanine included. Only the CDR3 region is kept as DNA, spanning 72 bases read in frame from base 1. The library relied on multiplex PCR. The listed sequencing device is Illumina MiSeq. Both TCR gamma (TRG) and TCR delta (TRD) chains were sequenced from each sorted gammadelta T cell sample. The authors' pipeline ran thus. Repertoire analyses included clonotype tree plots, accumulated frequency of the top 20 clonotypes, diversity index (DI) and D75 metrics. Clones were re-identified by TCRdb from the public reads with CATT, and rows with the same DNA were merged. TCRdb, not the authors, supplied the V and J calls. A total of about 48,000 delta-chain clones appear in this sample, 1.6% of them only once. Clones ranked in the top ten supply 7.5% to 10% of the sample.

Recombination joined TRDV3 with TRDJ1; TRDD3 matches 10 bases in the middle. The sample was gamma-delta T cells from blood. The source of this sequence is a pool of human donors (malaria-infected and uninfected, not separated). The DNA sequence follows: TGTGCCTTCCCTCAATCCCGCGCAACCCTCACTGGGGGATCCTCCGACGAGTACACCGATAAACTCATCTTT. It translates to CAFPQSRATLTGGSSDEYTDKLIF.